This TCR beta chain was sequenced during a study of T-cell memory formation after mild COVID-19. Whole-study context: In these data, TCR clusters were largely donor specific.

With constant-segment primers, 5'RACE yielded cDNA libraries of TCR alpha and TCR beta that carried sample barcodes and UMIs. TCRdb reanalysed the 5' RACE reads using MiXCR and keeps one entry per CDR3 protein. Of about 560,000 distinct CDR3 sequences listed, approximately 15% are singletons. CDR3 length: 15 residues. CDR1 and CDR2 from the germline V gene are MNHNS and SASEGT. With V trimmed by 5 bases and J by 7 bases, 8 bases remained unmatched. Regarding the study as a whole: Later expanders leaned CD4+, whereas clones that contracted between day 15 and 85 were balanced CD4/CD8.

The sample holds a few counts of this clonotype. Its antigen is not identified. The TCR sequence derives from an adult woman who had mild COVID-19 (a few samples of this study predate the infection). Cell type and time point are not known. V and J are TRBV6-1 and TRBJ2-1; 10 bases are a match to TRBD1. The sample taken for sequencing was PBMCs or a T cell subset sorted from them (not recorded which). This CDR3 is CASSLAGTGANEQFF. CDR3 bases: TGTGCCAGCAGTTTGGCCGGGACAGGGGCTAATGAGCAGTTCTTC.